This entry lists 5 T cell receptor beta chains sequenced from one sample in a study of T cell repertoires in cytomegalovirus infection. For these TCRs, the target antigens are not known. From the reads, TCRdb called clonotypes with MiXCR, one entry per CDR3 protein. The sample contains 340,000 or so distinct CDR3 sequences, 25% of which appear only once. Sequenced material: cultured PBMCs, taken from culture after CMV antigen stimulation. Receptors originate from a human donor in good health (CMV status not recorded). Some clones in this sample may be carry-over from other donors' samples.

The chain uses TRBV7-9 and TRBJ2-1; tentatively, D is TRBD1 or TRBD2 (5 bases each). The germline CDR1 and CDR2 sequences are SEHNR and FQNEAQ (reference sequence). The CDR3 covers 15 residues. V shed 4 bases and J shed 10 bases, with 20 bases lying between them. The CDR3: CASSSHTGPHSEQFF. CDR3 coding DNA: TGTGCCAGCAGCTCCCATACGGGGCCCCACTCGGAGCAGTTCTTC.

This chain connects TRBV2 to TRBJ2-5; 7 bases fit TRBD1. CDR1 and CDR2 from the germline V gene are SNHLY and FYNNEI. CDR3 size: 13 residues. V shed 6 bases, J shed 5 bases, and the junction held 6 bases outside the gene matches. The CDR3 DNA reads TGTGCCAGCAGGTACAGGGGAGAGGAGACCCAGTACTTC. Translating gives CASRYRGEETQYF. Variable domain in full (rest from reference TRBV2 and TRBJ2-5): EPEVTQTPSHQVTQMGQEVILRCVPISNHLYFYWYRQILGQKVEFLVSFYNNEISEKSEIFDDQFSVERPDGSNFTLKIRSTKLEDSAMYFCASRYRGEETQYFGPGTRLLVL.

J is TRBJ2-5 and V is TRBV5-1; D gene unclear. The CDR3 covers 14 residues. CDR1 is SGHRS, CDR2 YFSETQ, per germline. Trimming took off 3 bases at V and 7 bases at J, with 16 bases between the two ends. This chain's CDR3 is CASSSMDSRPTQYF. The CDR3 DNA is TGCGCCAGCAGCTCGATGGATTCACGACCGACCCAGTACTTC.

This clonotype has at least ten counts. The rearrangement uses TRBV12-3 or TRBV12-4 and TRBJ1-2, with 9 bases aligning to TRBD1. V was pared by 6 bases and J by 3 bases, with 8 bases of the junction left unmatched. This CDR3 has 15 residues. This CDR3 reads CASSPPRDRDYGYTF. Here the CDR3 DNA reads TGTGCCAGCAGCCCCCCCCGGGACAGGGACTATGGCTACACCTTC.

This clonotype has more than one count but fewer than ten. The chain carries TRBV11-2 and TRBJ2-5; 8 nucleotides agree with TRBD2. This CDR3 is 16 amino acids long. Germline V gives CDR1 SGHAT, CDR2 FQNNGV. V was pared by 1 base and J by 5 bases, with 9 bases of the junction left unmatched. This CDR3 reads CASSLGQMASGETQYF. CDR3 in DNA: TGTGCCAGCAGCTTAGGACAAATGGCTAGCGGGGAGACCCAGTACTTC.